Shown below are 21 T cell receptor beta chains from a single sample sequenced in a study of cytomegalovirus exposure and HLA in healthy donors. The PCR employed 60 Vbeta primers together with 13 Jbeta primers. Libraries were prepared by immunoSEQ multiplex PCR; TCRdb keeps only in-frame clonotypes and omits some of them. The sample lists about 150,000 clones, approximately 75% occurring once. The sample was PBMCs. These receptors originate from a male donor in good health and CMV-seronegative.

The J gene is TRBJ2-2, the V gene TRBV2; tentative D call: TRBD1 (6 bases). The germline CDR1 and CDR2 sequences are SNHLY and FYNNEI. The V gene lost 8 bases and the J gene lost 1 base, with 11 bases spanning the gap. This CDR3 is built from 14 residues. DNA for the CDR3: TGTGCCAGCTATCCGGACAGGAACACCGGGGAGCTGTTTTTT. It is translated as CASYPDRNTGELFF.

As to this clone: Other DNA sequences from this sample encode an identical CDR3 as well. The gene calls are TRBV6-5 and TRBJ1-4, with a possible D match to TRBD1 (5 bases). The CDR3 runs 13 residues. Germline V gene sequence: CDR1 MNHEY, CDR2 SVGAGI. Trimming stripped 10 bases from V and 10 bases from J, with 19 bases between. CDR3 in amino acids: CATMGQGYGKLFF. CDR3 sequence (DNA): TGTGCCACCATGGGGCAGGGCTACGGAAAACTGTTTTTT.

This clone was detected once. The V call is TRBV9, the J call TRBJ2-1; 7 nucleotides agree with TRBD2. Germline CDR1 is SGDLS and CDR2 is YYNGEE. V shed 1 base, J shed 1 base, and the junction held 8 bases outside the gene matches. The CDR3 runs to 17 residues. DNA of the CDR3: TGTGCCAGCAGCGTAAGGGCAGGACTAGATTCCTACAATGAGCAGTTCTTC. The encoded protein is CASSVRAGLDSYNEQFF.

The chain joins TRBV16 to TRBJ2-1; perhaps TRBD2 as D (6 bases). Germline V gives CDR1 KGHSY, CDR2 FQNENV. The V end lost 4 bases, the J end lost 8 bases, and 24 bases lay between the germline ends. The CDR3 is made up of 17 amino acids. Here the CDR3 DNA reads TGTGCCAGCAGCCCTCTGGCCGGGACTCCGTTATCCGATGAGCAGTTCTTC. This translates into CASSPLAGTPLSDEQFF.

The rearrangement joins TRBV30 to TRBJ1-2, with D maybe TRBD1 (5 bases). Trimming removed 0 bases from V and 7 bases from J, with 9 bases in between. CDR3 length: 12 amino acids. Looked up from germline, CDR1 is GTSNPN and CDR2 is SVGIG (reference sequence). The CDR3 region is CAWSVTGSGYTF. For the CDR3, the DNA is TGTGCCTGGAGTGTAACAGGTTCTGGCTACACCTTC.

A note on this clone: Distinct nucleotide sequences in the sample also encode this CDR3. The chain uses TRBV6-1 and TRBJ1-2; TRBD1 is a possible D gene (6 bases). The V end lost 6 bases, the J end lost 4 bases, and 15 bases lay between the germline ends. Germline CDR1 reads MNHNS; CDR2 reads SASEGT. CDR3 length equals 14 residues. The CDR3 loop is CASRSTGGPYGYTF. In DNA, the CDR3 is TGTGCCAGCAGGAGTACGGGGGGCCCCTATGGCTACACCTTC.

CDR3: CASAPGLVYEQYF. The CDR3 nucleotides read TGTGCCAGCGCCCCGGGACTAGTCTACGAGCAGTACTTC. The chain is built from TRBV6-5 and TRBJ2-7, with TRBD2 matching over 8 bases. V trimming: 8 bases; J trimming: 3 bases; junction bases outside the gene matches: 6. Germline assignment: CDR1 MNHEY and CDR2 SVGAGI. This CDR3 has 13 amino acids.

J is TRBJ2-2 and V is TRBV14; D is unclear. Trimming shortened V by 4 bases and J by 2 bases, and 2 bases separated the two germline ends. The CDR3 is made up of 12 amino acids. Germline lookup yields CDR1 SGHDN and CDR2 FVKESK. This chain's CDR3 is CASSLNTGELFF. The CDR3 DNA reads TGTGCCAGCAGCCTAAACACCGGGGAGCTGTTTTTT.

This chain uses TRBV18 with TRBJ1-2, with 7 bases fitting TRBD1. The V and J ends lost 4 bases and 8 bases, in that order; junction bases with no gene match: 7. The CDR3 length is 13 residues. CDR1 KGHSH and CDR2 LQKENI come from the germline V gene. The CDR3 is CASSQPTGDGYTF. Written as DNA, the CDR3 is TGTGCCAGCTCACAACCTACAGGGGACGGCTACACCTTC.

This clone has only a few counts. The V call is TRBV5-6, the J call TRBJ1-4; a possible D gene is TRBD1 (5 bases). Germline V gene lookup returns CDR1 SGHDT and CDR2 YYEEEE. This CDR3 has 14 amino acids. V was pared by 2 bases and J by 7 bases, with 12 bases between. The chain's CDR3 is CASSLGRASEKLFF. The CDR3 DNA follows: TGTGCCAGCAGCTTAGGCAGGGCTAGTGAAAAACTGTTTTTT. The full variable domain, in which reference TRBV5-6 and TRBJ1-4 provide the parts outside the CDR3, is DAGVTQSPTHLIKTRGQQVTLRCSPKSGHDTVSWYQQALGQGPQFIFQYYEEEERQRGNFPDRFSGHQFPNYSSELNVNALLLGDSALYLCASSLGRASEKLFFGSGTQLSVL.

The chain carries TRBV6-5 and TRBJ2-3, with 8 positions matching TRBD1. V dropped 2 bases and J dropped 2; count of bases not matched to a gene: 3. Germline CDR1 MNHEY, CDR2 SVGAGI. The CDR3 runs 15 residues. CDR3 loop: CASSYGQGITDTQYF. The CDR3 nucleotides are TGTGCCAGCAGTTACGGACAGGGAATCACAGATACGCAGTATTTT.

The chain links TRBV19 to TRBJ1-1; 7 positions match TRBD1. The germline CDR1 and CDR2 sequences are LNHDA and SQIVND (reference sequence). The CDR3 spans 14 residues. The trim removed 5 bases at V and 3 bases at J, leaving 6 bases unmatched. CDR3 sequence reads: CASSSIDRDTEAFF. The CDR3 DNA sequence: TGTGCCAGTAGTTCTATTGACAGGGACACTGAAGCTTTCTTT.

V gene TRBV5-1 combines with J gene TRBJ2-7; 7 bases match TRBD1. This CDR3 has 15 amino acids. CDR1 and CDR2 (germline): SGHRS, YFSETQ. V gave up 1 base and J gave up 4 bases; unmatched junction bases: 8. The CDR3 here is CASSLRQGGYYEQYF. The CDR3 nucleotides are TGCGCCAGCAGCTTGCGACAGGGTGGCTATTACGAGCAGTACTTC.

This clone was detected only a few times. The V gene is TRBV29-1, the J gene TRBJ2-1; no reliable D call. From germline, CDR1 is SQVTM and CDR2 ANQGSEA. V lost 4 bases and J 0 bases, leaving 7 bases between the germline ends. CDR3 length equals 13 residues. The CDR3 DNA follows: TGCAGCGTTGTATCCTCCTCCTACAATGAGCAGTTCTTC. This gives the protein CSVVSSSYNEQFF.

This clone showed up just once. The V call is TRBV11-3, the J call TRBJ1-4; possible D gene TRBD1, 6 bases. CDR3 length: 15 residues. Trimming took 1 base from V and 3 from J, leaving 9 bases between them. Germline V gives CDR1 SGHNT, CDR2 YENEEA. The CDR3 DNA sequence: TGTGCCAGCAGCTTAGTGGCAGGGGCTAATGAAAAACTGTTTTTT. Amino acids: CASSLVAGANEKLFF.

This clone occurred a few times. J is TRBJ1-1 and V is TRBV10-3; D may be TRBD1 (6 bases). In germline, CDR1 is ENHRY, CDR2 SYGVKD. The length of the CDR3 is 13 residues. The V gene lost 8 bases and the J gene lost 0 bases, with 10 bases spanning the gap. The CDR3 reads CAILQGMNTEAFF. The CDR3 coding sequence is TGTGCCATCCTACAGGGTATGAACACTGAAGCTTTCTTT.

The gene calls are TRBV14 and TRBJ1-1; 7 nucleotides align to TRBD1. Germline V gene sequence: CDR1 SGHDN, CDR2 FVKESK. V lost 4 bases to trimming and J lost 5 bases; unmatched junction nucleotides: 13. The CDR3 extends over 16 amino acids. CDR3 nucleotide sequence: TGTGCCAGCAGCCTCCGAGCAAAGGGGGCGAGAACTGAAGCTTTCTTT. Amino acids: CASSLRAKGARTEAFF.

In its sample, this clone was seen a few times. The chain links TRBV6-5 to TRBJ1-1; D not resolved. The ends were cut back, 2 bases at V and 0 bases at J, with 4 bases in the middle. This CDR3 is built from 13 residues. Germline CDR1 is MNHEY and CDR2 is SVGAGI. Written as DNA, the CDR3 is TGTGCCAGCAGTTACACAATGAACACTGAAGCTTTCTTT. Its protein is CASSYTMNTEAFF.

The chain joins TRBV7-2 to TRBJ1-2, with 10 bases that match TRBD1. The CDR3 extends over 15 amino acids. From germline, CDR1 is SGHTA and CDR2 FQGNSA. V dropped 1 base and J dropped 4; count of bases not matched to a gene: 3. CDR3 DNA: TGTGCCAGCAGCTTAGGACAGGGGGCTACCTATGGCTACACCTTC. It translates to CASSLGQGATYGYTF. Looking up the rest from reference TRBV7-2 and TRBJ1-2 gives the full variable domain: GAGVSQSPSNKVTEKGKDVELRCDPISGHTALYWYRQSLGQGLEFLIYFQGNSAPDKSGLPSDRFSAERTGGSVSTLTIQRTQQEDSAVYLCASSLGQGATYGYTFGSGTRLTVV.

The chain carries TRBV4-1 and TRBJ1-4; 7 bases map to TRBD1. Germline V CDR1 and CDR2: MGHRA, YSYEKL. V was clipped by 3 bases and J by 4 bases; unmatched bases: 11. CDR3 length: 17 amino acids. The CDR3 DNA follows: TGCGCCAGCAGCCATCTAGGGAAGGGGGCTTTTAATGAAAAACTGTTTTTT. Protein: CASSHLGKGAFNEKLFF.

This sequence joins TRBV9 and TRBJ2-6, with a weak D call TRBD2 (7 bases). Germline CDR1 reads SGDLS; CDR2 reads YYNGEE. The ends were cut back, 4 bases at V and 4 bases at J, with 12 bases in the middle. The CDR3 sequence is 15 residues long. In DNA form, the CDR3 reads TGTGCCAGCAGCACTGGGGGGGCGGGGGCCAACGTCCTGACTTTC. It encodes CASSTGGAGANVLTF.